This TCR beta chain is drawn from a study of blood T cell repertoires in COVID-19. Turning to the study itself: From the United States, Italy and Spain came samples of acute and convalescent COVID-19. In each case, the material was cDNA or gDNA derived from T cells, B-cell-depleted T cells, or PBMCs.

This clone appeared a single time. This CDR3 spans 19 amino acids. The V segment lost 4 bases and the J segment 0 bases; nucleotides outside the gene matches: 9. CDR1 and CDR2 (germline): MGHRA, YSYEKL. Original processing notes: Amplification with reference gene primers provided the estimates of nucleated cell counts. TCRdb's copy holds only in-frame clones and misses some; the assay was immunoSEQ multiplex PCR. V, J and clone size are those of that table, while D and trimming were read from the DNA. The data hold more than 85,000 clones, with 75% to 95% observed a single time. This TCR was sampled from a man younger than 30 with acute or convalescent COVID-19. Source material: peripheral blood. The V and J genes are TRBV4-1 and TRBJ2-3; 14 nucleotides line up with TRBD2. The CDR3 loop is CASSRYRLAGGPSTDTQYF. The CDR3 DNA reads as TGCGCCAGCAGCCGGTACAGACTAGCGGGAGGGCCCAGCACAGATACGCAGTATTTT.